The present TCR beta chain was sequenced within a study of identical twins. This clonotype was detected a few times. Its antigen is not identified. A universal primer site was incorporated via template switching, and the cDNA contained unique molecular identifiers. From the 5' RACE reads, TCRdb called clonotypes with MiXCR, one entry per CDR3 protein. Here the sample spans 570,000 or so distinct CDR3 sequences, more than 9% being singletons. From germline, CDR1 is LGHNA and CDR2 YSLEER. The ends were cut back, 0 bases at V and 7 bases at J, with 13 bases in the middle. The CDR3 length is 15 residues. The study's findings and limits: The study drew conclusions from cross-sectional statistical analysis, not from following the same donors. Part of the zero-insertion signal could reflect confounding by invariant MAIT and iNKT cells. Weaker excess twin sharing was observed in beta out-of-frame sequences.

Another study also made use of these data, one on yellow fever vaccine responses in identical twins.

The V and J genes are TRBV4-3 and TRBJ2-1, with TRBD1 as a possible D gene (6 bases). The receptor's source is a woman between 18 and 29 years old in good health. Sequencing was carried out using PBMCs. For the CDR3, the DNA is TGCGCCAGCAGCCAAGAAGGGACACTGGGGAATGAGCAGTTCTTC. This sequence encodes CASSQEGTLGNEQFF.